Below are 5 T cell receptor delta chains sequenced from a single sample in a study of gamma-delta chains in newborns, infants, children (dated by TCRdb to between 2019 and 2020). The instrument given in TCRdb is Illumina MiSeq. Clonotypes were called again by TCRdb from the public reads via CATT, and duplicate nucleotide sequences were then merged into one entry. This sample lists about 9,000 delta-chain clones; 3% to 3.5% were detected once. The ten biggest clones cover approximately 15% of the sample. Sequencing input: blood. Receptor source: a child who was a newborn, infant or young child, either healthy, febrile or measles-vaccinated (not recorded which).

This clone showed up just a few times. A far larger clone is a single base away, which makes a read error likely. The sample carries other DNA sequences with the same CDR3. This chain connects TRDV2 to TRDJ3, with D perhaps matching TRDD3 (5 bases). The CDR3 consists of 16 residues. From germline, CDR1 is GEAIGNYY and CDR2 EKD. CDR3 nucleotide sequence: TGTGCCTGTGACTACTGGAGCTCCTGGGACACCCGGCAGATGTTTTTC. It encodes CACDYWSSWDTRQMFF.

This clone appeared a few times. The junction shows a germline mismatch at one end, possibly a read error. The chain recombines TRDV2 with TRDJ3; TRDD3 aligns across 12 bases. This CDR3 spans 20 amino acids. Germline V CDR1 and CDR2: GEAIGNYY, EKD. CDR3 nucleotides: TGTGCCTGTGACCCGGGGCACTGGGGGATACAACGGTGGGACGCCCGACAGATGTTTTTC. Translating it yields CACDPGHWGIQRWDARQMFF.

This clone was counted a few times. This sequence may be a read error, since a much larger clone differs from it by one base. This CDR3 is also generated by other DNA sequences in the sample. The rearrangement links TRDV2 to TRDJ3; 8 bases fit TRDD3. CDR3 length: 18 amino acids. The germline CDR1 and CDR2 sequences are GEAIGNYY and EKD. Trimming removed 0 bases from V and 0 bases from J; junction bases left unmatched: 3. This CDR3 is CACDTVGGYSWDTRQMFF. The CDR3 DNA reads TGTGCCTGTGACACCGTGGGGGGATACTCCTGGGACACCCGACAGATGTTTTTC.

This clone has only a few counts. The chain carries TRDV2 and TRDJ3, with TRDD3 identical over 10 bases. The CDR3 consists of 18 residues. The germline V gene has CDR1 GEAIGNYY and CDR2 EKD. The V gene end was trimmed by 2 bases and the J gene end by 0 bases; junction bases not matched to a gene: 3. The DNA of the CDR3 is TGTGCCTGTGACAGGGGGGATACGCGCTCCTGGGACACCCGACAGATGTTTTTC. It codes for CACDRGDTRSWDTRQMFF.

This sequence joins TRDV2 and TRDJ3; 9 nucleotides line up with TRDD3. Germline values: CDR1 GEAIGNYY, CDR2 EKD. V gave up 2 bases and J gave up 0 bases; unmatched junction bases: 4. This CDR3 has 18 amino acids. The CDR3 nucleotides are TGTGCCTGTGACAATACTGGGGGAAGCTCCTGGGACACCCGACAGATGTTTTTC. Translation: CACDNTGGSSWDTRQMFF.